Below are 21 T cell receptor beta chains sequenced from a single sample in a study of shared clonotypes between healthy human individuals. The table came from immunoSEQ multiplex PCR; TCRdb's copy has only in-frame clones and leaves some out. The sample includes hundreds of thousands of clones, about nine tenths of them seen just once. The sample taken for sequencing was memory CD8+ T cells sorted from blood. Sample subset: CD45RO+ cells pooled with CCR7-negative TemRA cells. The receptors derive from a man between 18 and 35 years old in good health.

The chain uses TRBV7-8 and TRBJ2-7; 8 bases map to TRBD1. Per the germline V gene, CDR1 is SGHVS and CDR2 is FQNEAQ. The CDR3 extends over 13 amino acids. V lost 3 bases, J lost 4 bases, and 2 bases stayed unmatched. Written as DNA, the CDR3 is TGTGCCAGCAGCTTCACAGGGGGATACGAGCAGTACTTC. It is translated as CASSFTGGYEQYF.

V and J are TRBV9 and TRBJ2-5; perhaps D is TRBD1 or TRBD2 (6 bases each). V gave up 6 bases and J gave up 5 bases, with 14 bases separating them. Germline V CDR1 and CDR2: SGDLS, YYNGEE. The CDR3 is 13 residues long. For the CDR3, the DNA is TGTGCCAGCAACTCCGGGGGCGGCGAGACCCAGTACTTC. This codes for CASNSGGGETQYF. The entire variable domain, with the rest obtained from reference TRBV9 and TRBJ2-5, is as follows: DSGVTQTPKHLITATGQRVTLRCSPRSGDLSVYWYQQSLDQGLQFLIQYYNGEERAKGNILERFSAQQFPDLHSELNLSSLELGDSALYFCASNSGGGETQYFGPGTRLLVL.

V usage is TRBV7-3 and J usage is TRBJ1-4; D not certain. Germline CDR1 reads SGHTA; CDR2 reads FQGTGA. The V end lost 5 bases, the J end lost 0 bases, and 10 bases lay between the germline ends. The CDR3 spans 15 residues. CDR3 in amino acids: CASSPTVATNEKLFF. The CDR3 DNA reads as TGTGCCAGCAGCCCCACGGTCGCAACTAATGAAAAACTGTTTTTT.

This clone was seen just once. V is TRBV27 and J is TRBJ2-7; 7 bases line up with TRBD1. J gave up 2 bases and V 5 bases, and 9 bases lay outside the gene matches. The CDR3 runs 15 residues. The germline V gene has CDR1 MNHEY and CDR2 SMNVEV (reference sequence). CDR3 bases: TGTGCCAGCAGTCCGGACAGGCCTCATACCTACGAGCAGTACTTC. Its protein is CASSPDRPHTYEQYF.

The chain uses TRBV2 and TRBJ2-1, with 13 bases fitting TRBD2. The V segment lost 5 bases and the J segment 6 bases; nucleotides outside the gene matches: 4. The germline gives CDR1 SNHLY, CDR2 FYNNEI. This CDR3 is built from 15 residues. DNA for the CDR3: TGTGCCAGCAGTTCTACTAGCGGGAGGGCCAATGAGCAGTTCTTC. Its translation: CASSSTSGRANEQFF. Complete variable domain (other parts from reference TRBV2 and TRBJ2-1): EPEVTQTPSHQVTQMGQEVILRCVPISNHLYFYWYRQILGQKVEFLVSFYNNEISEKSEIFDDQFSVERPDGSNFTLKIRSTKLEDSAMYFCASSSTSGRANEQFFGPGTRLTVL.

The rearrangement uses TRBV2 and TRBJ2-1, with TRBD2 matching over 8 bases. Germline CDR1 reads SNHLY; CDR2 reads FYNNEI. This CDR3 contains 15 residues. V was clipped by 5 bases and J by 1 base; unmatched bases: 4. CDR3 loop: CASSYSGKSYNEQFF. In DNA form, the CDR3 reads TGTGCCAGCAGTTATAGCGGGAAGTCCTACAATGAGCAGTTCTTC.

This chain connects TRBV27 to TRBJ1-5; the D is unclear. The CDR3 loop spans 14 amino acids. V lost 6 bases and J lost 0, with 9 bases in between. CDR1 and CDR2 (germline): MNHEY, SMNVEV (reference sequence). The DNA for the CDR3 is TGTGCCAGCAGACCCCAGAGTAGCAATCAGCCCCAGCATTTT. Its translation: CASRPQSSNQPQHF.

The rearrangement joins TRBV30 to TRBJ2-7, with 7 bases identical to TRBD1. The germline V gene has CDR1 GTSNPN and CDR2 SVGIG (reference sequence). V lost 3 bases and J lost 6; bases outside the gene matches: 8. This CDR3 comprises 13 residues. In nucleotides, the CDR3 is TGTGCCTGGAGAGGCAGGGGGTGGGGCGAGCAGTACTTC. Protein product: CAWRGRGWGEQYF.

For the CDR3, the DNA is TGCGCCAGCACCCCTAACCGAGCTAACTATGGCTACACCTTC. It translates to CASTPNRANYGYTF. The chain employs TRBV4-1 and TRBJ1-2; D unclear. Deletions cut 7 bases from V and 0 bases from J, with 12 bases between. Germline V gives CDR1 MGHRA, CDR2 YSYEKL. This CDR3 spans 14 amino acids.

The chain is built from TRBV13 and TRBJ2-7, with 11 bases identical to TRBD2. The CDR3 is 14 amino acids. With V trimmed by 1 base and J by 9 bases, 5 bases remained unmatched. In germline, CDR1 is PRHDT, CDR2 FYEKMQ (reference sequence). In DNA form, the CDR3 reads TGTGCCAGCAGCTTAGAAGTTAGCGGGAGGGCGCAGTACTTC. It translates to CASSLEVSGRAQYF.

The chain employs TRBV13 and TRBJ2-1, with TRBD2 matching over 9 bases. CDR3 length: 17 amino acids. Germline V lookup: CDR1 PRHDT, CDR2 FYEKMQ (reference sequence). Trimming removed 7 bases from V and 4 bases from J; junction bases left unmatched: 14. CDR3 nucleotides: TGTGCCAGCACCCCCTCCCTTAGCGGGGGCCAGTACAATGAGCAGTTCTTC. Translated: CASTPSLSGGQYNEQFF.

The J gene is TRBJ2-7, the V gene TRBV28; D remains ambiguous. This CDR3 is built from 15 residues. V lost 4 bases and J lost 2, with 15 bases in between. Germline CDR1 is MDHEN and CDR2 is SYDVKM. The CDR3 region has the DNA TGTGCCAGCAGTTACGCAGAATCTGGACCCTACGAGCAGTACTTC. It specifies CASSYAESGPYEQYF.

CDR3 residues: CASLGTSAQGYEQYF. CDR3 bases: TGTGCCAGCCTTGGGACTAGCGCCCAGGGTTACGAGCAGTACTTC. This chain links TRBV2 with TRBJ2-7; 10 nucleotides align to TRBD2. This CDR3 is built from 15 residues. Losses at the gene ends were 8 bases for V and 4 bases for J; bases not matched to a gene: 11. In germline, CDR1 is SNHLY, CDR2 FYNNEI.

The chain joins TRBV2 to TRBJ2-4; 9 nucleotides line up with TRBD1. Losses at the gene ends were 8 bases for V and 0 bases for J; bases not matched to a gene: 8. The CDR3 length is 16 residues. In germline, CDR1 is SNHLY, CDR2 FYNNEI. CDR3 sequence reads: CASLHRDRAAKNIQYF. As DNA, the CDR3 is TGTGCCAGCCTACACCGGGACAGGGCAGCCAAAAACATTCAGTACTTC. The complete variable domain, with remaining parts taken from reference TRBV2 and TRBJ2-4, reads EPEVTQTPSHQVTQMGQEVILRCVPISNHLYFYWYRQILGQKVEFLVSFYNNEISEKSEIFDDQFSVERPDGSNFTLKIRSTKLEDSAMYFCASLHRDRAAKNIQYFGAGTRLSVL.

The rearrangement links TRBV6-1 to TRBJ2-1; D is unresolved. V was cut by 8 bases and J by 0 bases, with 11 bases left in between. Germline V gene data show CDR1 as MNHNS and CDR2 as SASEGT. The CDR3 totals 14 residues. For the CDR3, the DNA is TGTGCCAGCGATCTAACGGTCTCCTACAATGAGCAGTTCTTC. It encodes CASDLTVSYNEQFF.

This chain connects TRBV28 to TRBJ1-6; D may be TRBD1 (6 bases). This CDR3 contains 16 residues. Germline values: CDR1 MDHEN, CDR2 SYDVKM. V gave up 6 bases and J gave up 6 bases, with 18 bases separating them. The CDR3: CASSDGGGNLNSPLHF. The CDR3 DNA follows: TGTGCCAGCAGCGACGGGGGGGGCAACCTTAATTCACCCCTCCACTTT.

The rearrangement joins TRBV2 to TRBJ1-2; possible D gene TRBD1, 5 bases. The V end lost 2 bases, the J end lost 4 bases, and 14 bases lay between the germline ends. CDR3 length: 15 residues. Germline loops: CDR1 SNHLY, CDR2 FYNNEI. For the CDR3, the DNA is TGTGCCAGCAGTGAAAGGCAGGGTCTCGGCTATGGCTACACCTTC. It codes for CASSERQGLGYGYTF.

This clone was picked up one time. CDR3 region: CASSSATGITGELFF. For the CDR3, the DNA is TGTGCCAGCAGCTCGGCAACAGGGATCACCGGGGAGCTGTTTTTT. The rearrangement links TRBV7-9 to TRBJ2-2, with TRBD1 as a possible D gene (6 bases). Germline V lookup: CDR1 SEHNR, CDR2 FQNEAQ (reference sequence). The CDR3 covers 15 residues. With 4 bases removed from V and 4 bases from J, the gap between germline ends came to 13 bases.

The J gene is TRBJ1-4, the V gene TRBV6-5; D is uncertain. Trimming left V 4 bases short and J 4 bases short, with 13 bases between. The CDR3 has 15 amino acids. The V gene's germline CDR1 is MNHEY and CDR2 SVGAGI. CDR3 DNA sequence: TGTGCCAGCAGTTGGACTGTTCAACGTAATGAAAAACTGTTTTTT. Protein sequence: CASSWTVQRNEKLFF.

CDR3 loop: CASRGLADSYEQYF. CDR3 coding DNA: TGCGCCAGCAGAGGACTAGCGGATTCCTACGAGCAGTACTTC. V is TRBV10-2 and J is TRBJ2-7; 10 nucleotides agree with TRBD2. Germline V lookup: CDR1 WSHSY, CDR2 SAAADI. V dropped 6 bases and J dropped 1; count of bases not matched to a gene: 3. The CDR3 spans 14 residues.

The chain is built from TRBV27 and TRBJ2-1; 12 nucleotides agree with TRBD2. Germline assignment: CDR1 MNHEY and CDR2 SMNVEV (reference sequence). V shed 7 bases and J 9 bases; nucleotides not matched to a gene: 7. This CDR3 has 14 amino acids. CDR3: CASNGLAGLGEQFF. The CDR3 coding sequence is TGTGCCAGCAATGGACTAGCGGGATTGGGTGAGCAGTTCTTC.